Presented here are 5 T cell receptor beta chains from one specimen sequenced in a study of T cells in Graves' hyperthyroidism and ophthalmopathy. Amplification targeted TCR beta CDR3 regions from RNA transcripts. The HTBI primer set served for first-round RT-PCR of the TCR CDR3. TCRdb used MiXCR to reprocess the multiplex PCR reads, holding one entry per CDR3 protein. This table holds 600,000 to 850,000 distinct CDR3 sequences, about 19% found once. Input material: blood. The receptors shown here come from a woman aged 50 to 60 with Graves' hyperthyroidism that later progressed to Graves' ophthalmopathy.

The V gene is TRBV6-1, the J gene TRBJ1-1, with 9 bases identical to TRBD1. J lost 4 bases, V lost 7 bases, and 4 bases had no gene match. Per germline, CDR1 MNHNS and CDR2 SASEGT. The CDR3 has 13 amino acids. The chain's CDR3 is CASTKQGATEAFF. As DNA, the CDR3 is TGTGCCAGCACCAAACAGGGGGCCACTGAAGCTTTCTTT.

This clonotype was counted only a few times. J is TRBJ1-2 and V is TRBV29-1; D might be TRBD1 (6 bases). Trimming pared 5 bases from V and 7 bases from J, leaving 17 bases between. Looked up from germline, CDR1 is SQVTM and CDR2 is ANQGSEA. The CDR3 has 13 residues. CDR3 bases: TGCAGCGTTAAGTTACAGGGCCTTCTTGGCTACACCTTC. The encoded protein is CSVKLQGLLGYTF.

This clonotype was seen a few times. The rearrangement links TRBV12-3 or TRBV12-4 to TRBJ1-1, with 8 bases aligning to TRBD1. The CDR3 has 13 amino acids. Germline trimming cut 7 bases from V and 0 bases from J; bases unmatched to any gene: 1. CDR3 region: CASKTGVNTEAFF. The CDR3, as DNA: TGTGCCAGCAAGACAGGGGTGAACACTGAAGCTTTCTTT.

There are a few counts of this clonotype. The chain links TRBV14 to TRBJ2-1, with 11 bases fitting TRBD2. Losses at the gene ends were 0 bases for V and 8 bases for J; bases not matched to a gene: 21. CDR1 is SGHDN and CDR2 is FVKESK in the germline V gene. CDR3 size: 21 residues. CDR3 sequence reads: CASSQEFGGYTSGGLVDEQFF. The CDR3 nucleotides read TGTGCCAGCAGCCAAGAGTTCGGTGGTTATACTAGCGGGGGCTTGGTTGATGAGCAGTTCTTC.

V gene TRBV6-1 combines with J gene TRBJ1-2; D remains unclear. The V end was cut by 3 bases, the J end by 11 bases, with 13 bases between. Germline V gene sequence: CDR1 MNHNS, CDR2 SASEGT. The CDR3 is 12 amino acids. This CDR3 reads CASSDAALQYTF. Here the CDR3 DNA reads TGTGCCAGCAGTGATGCAGCGCTTCAGTACACCTTC.